This T cell receptor (beta chain) was captured by sequencing in a study of blood T cell repertoires in COVID-19. Across the whole study: The origin of the acute and convalescent COVID-19 samples was the United States, Italy and Spain. T cells, B-cell-depleted T cells, or PBMCs supplied cDNA or gDNA.

In Seattle, patients joined the study during active infection and were tracked longitudinally. Germline values: CDR1 SGDLS, CDR2 YYNGEE. The CDR3 is made up of 14 amino acids. Trimming removed 1 base at V and 7 bases at J, with 12 bases between. Under the authors' procedure: Estimation of nucleated cell counts relied on the amplification of reference gene primers. Using immunoSEQ multiplex PCR, the repertoire was profiled, and TCRdb retains in-frame clones only, with some absent. D and trimming come from the DNA, and the V and J calls and clone size come from that table. The sample includes approximately 290,000 clones, around 85% of them seen just once.

This receptor was identified in a human donor with COVID-19, enrolled during active disease. The donor label of this sample is uncertain. Specimen: peripheral blood. The chain recombines TRBV9 with TRBJ1-3; a weak D match, TRBD1 (5 bases). The CDR3 coding sequence is TGTGCCAGCAGCGTACAGGACATTGGGAACACCATATATTTT. The encoded protein is CASSVQDIGNTIYF.